This TCR beta chain was retrieved from a study of shared clonotypes between healthy human individuals. Study background: The donors, two women and a few men, were aged 18 to 49.

Terminally differentiated effector memory CD45RA+ cells were left out of the naive CD8 fraction, which was CD45RO-negative and positively selected for CCR7. Using immunoSEQ multiplex PCR, the repertoire was profiled, and TCRdb retains in-frame clones only, with some absent. Of just over 2,000,000 clones listed, about 95% are singletons. Germline-derived CDR1 and CDR2 are SGHDT and YYEEEE. This CDR3 comprises 14 residues. With 0 bases removed from V and 4 bases from J, the gap between germline ends came to 8 bases. The sample was naive CD8+ T cells sorted from blood. The chain is built from TRBV5-6 and TRBJ2-1; maybe TRBD2 (6 bases). This sequence originates from a man in his late teens or twenties in good health. In nucleotides, the CDR3 is TGTGCCAGCAGCTTGGATAGCGGTTACAATGAGCAGTTCTTC. This translates into CASSLDSGYNEQFF.